A single sample is the source of the 14 T cell receptor beta chains below, sequenced in a study of vaccination effects on CD4 cells after COVID-19. Researchers isolated CD4+ T cells once roughly ten days of culture had elapsed. The cohort was immunized with two doses of either the BNT162b2 or mRNA-1273 vaccine. No cognate antigen is known for these TCRs. Clones were read by immunoSEQ multiplex PCR, and TCRdb kept only the in-frame ones, dropping some. The table has approximately 74,000 clones, about 73% seen once. Sequenced material: CD4+ T cells from PBMCs cultured without peptide, taken after COVID-19 vaccination. Receptors originate from a human donor who received a COVID-19 vaccine.

In its sample, this clone was seen once. The J gene is TRBJ1-4, the V gene TRBV4-3; a weak D match, TRBD1 (5 bases). The germline V gene encodes CDR1 LGHNA and CDR2 YSLEER. The length of the CDR3 is 17 residues. V lost 0 bases, J lost 8 bases, and 19 bases lay in between. This CDR3 reads CASSQDLFRGTREKLFF. CDR3 coding DNA: TGCGCCAGCAGCCAAGATTTATTTCGGGGGACGAGGGAAAAACTGTTTTTT.

This chain uses TRBV28 with TRBJ2-1; a weak D match, TRBD2 (5 bases). CDR3 length: 16 amino acids. Germline V gives CDR1 MDHEN, CDR2 SYDVKM. Trimming stripped 6 bases from V and 4 bases from J, with 19 bases between. The CDR3 DNA sequence: TGTGCCAGCAGCCGTCCGGGGAACTCGAAGTACAATGAGCAGTTCTTC. This gives the protein CASSRPGNSKYNEQFF.

This clone showed up just a few times. The chain combines TRBV10-2 with TRBJ2-3; no firm D call. The CDR3 has 13 residues. V shed 5 bases and J shed 5 bases, with 11 bases lying between them. The germline V gene has CDR1 WSHSY and CDR2 SAAADI. This CDR3 is CASSSGRLDTQYF. DNA for the CDR3: TGCGCCAGCAGTTCAGGACGCTTAGATACGCAGTATTTT.

This chain connects TRBV23-1 to TRBJ1-3; D gene unclear. TRBV23-1 is classed as an ORF, of uncertain function. This CDR3 is built from 15 residues. The V end lost 2 bases, the J end lost 4 bases, and 12 bases lay between the germline ends. In DNA, the CDR3 is TGCGCCAGCAGTCAACCCGGGATCCAAGGAAACACCATATATTTT. The encoded protein is CASSQPGIQGNTIYF.

The chain is built from TRBV6-6 and TRBJ2-7; D unclear. The ends were cut back, 6 bases at V and 3 bases at J, with 12 bases in the middle. There are 13 residues in the CDR3. Germline lookup yields CDR1 MNHNY and CDR2 SVGAGI (reference sequence). The CDR3 loop reads CASSLTPFYEQYV. Here the CDR3 DNA reads TGTGCCAGCAGCCTCACCCCTTTCTACGAGCAGTACGTC.

The V gene is TRBV5-1, the J gene TRBJ2-3; a weak D match, TRBD2 (6 bases). This CDR3 is built from 15 residues. Germline V CDR1 and CDR2: SGHRS, YFSETQ. The ends were cut back, 2 bases at V and 2 bases at J, with 12 bases in the middle. The CDR3 reads CASSFLGRITDTQYF. As DNA, the CDR3 is TGCGCCAGCAGCTTTTTGGGGAGGATCACAGATACGCAGTATTTT.

The CDR3 DNA follows: TGTGCCAGCAGACGGACTAGTACTGGCAAAAACATTCAGTACTTC. It encodes CASRRTSTGKNIQYF. The rearrangement joins TRBV6-5 to TRBJ2-4; 7 bases are shared with TRBD2. Germline assignment: CDR1 MNHEY and CDR2 SVGAGI. V gave up 6 bases and J gave up 3 bases; unmatched junction bases: 8. The CDR3 consists of 15 residues.

The genes are TRBV11-1 and TRBJ2-4, with D hard to call. CDR1 is SGHAT and CDR2 is FQDESV in the germline V gene (reference sequence). The CDR3 runs 12 residues. The ends were cut back, 0 bases at V and 11 bases at J, with 8 bases in the middle. The CDR3 DNA follows: TGTGCCAGCAGCTTAGCGGGCACCCTTCAGTACTTC. This translates into CASSLAGTLQYF.

The V gene is TRBV15, the J gene TRBJ2-7; D not certain. CDR1 is LNHNV, CDR2 YYDKDF, per germline (reference sequence). The V gene lost 0 bases and the J gene lost 7 bases, with 10 bases spanning the gap. This CDR3 has 13 amino acids. The CDR3 coding sequence is TGTGCCACCAGCAGAGATCCCCCCGGGGAGCAGTACGTC. It is translated as CATSRDPPGEQYV.

This chain joins TRBV28 and TRBJ1-6; D unclear. The CDR3 spans 17 residues. Per germline, CDR1 MDHEN and CDR2 SYDVKM. Trimming removed 3 bases at V and 0 bases at J, with 12 bases between. CDR3 bases: TGTGCCAGCAGTTTTCTCCGGGAACCCTCCTATAATTCACCCCTCCACTTT. Encoded protein: CASSFLREPSYNSPLHF.

This chain joins TRBV9 and TRBJ1-1, with D unresolved. Trimming removed 4 bases at V and 1 base at J, with 11 bases between. Germline V lookup: CDR1 SGDLS, CDR2 YYNGEE. The CDR3 is 14 residues long. The CDR3 DNA reads as TGTGCCAGCAGCCCCCGACTAGGGAACACTGAAGCTTTCTTT. Translation gives CASSPRLGNTEAFF.

The rearrangement links TRBV2 to TRBJ1-2, with D tentatively TRBD1 (6 bases). The V gene lost 5 bases and the J gene lost 1 base, with 14 bases spanning the gap. The CDR3 extends over 15 amino acids. Looked up from germline, CDR1 is SNHLY and CDR2 is FYNNEI. CDR3 residues: CASSRNRGLNYGYTF. In DNA form, the CDR3 reads TGTGCCAGCAGTCGAAACCGGGGGCTTAACTATGGCTACACCTTC.

The genes are TRBV5-6 and TRBJ1-1; 9 positions agree with TRBD1. The ends lost 4 bases at V and 5 bases at J; junction bases unmatched: 9. The CDR3 contains 15 residues. The germline gives CDR1 SGHDT, CDR2 YYEEEE. The DNA of the CDR3 is TGTGCCAGCAGCACGGGGGGACAGGGAGGAACTGAAGCTTTCTTT. Protein sequence: CASSTGGQGGTEAFF.

The chain carries TRBV19 and TRBJ1-4; 7 nucleotides align to TRBD1. This CDR3 has 13 amino acids. CDR1 and CDR2 (germline): LNHDA, SQIVND (reference sequence). The J segment lost 13 bases and the V segment lost 5 bases, leaving 10 bases of the junction unmatched. The CDR3: CASSPLGQLLLFF. DNA of the CDR3: TGTGCCAGTAGTCCCCTGGGACAGCTTTTACTGTTTTTT.